These 19 T cell receptor beta chains originate from one sample sequenced in a study of beta chain features in type 1 diabetes. Expressed TCRB transcripts were sequenced because the isolated RNA had all been reverse transcribed beforehand. The table came from immunoSEQ multiplex PCR; TCRdb's copy has only in-frame clones and leaves some out. The sample holds 600,000 to 700,000 clones, roughly an eighth seen once. No antigen is known for these receptors. General study results and limits: All four CD4+ subsets of Type 1 diabetes patients contained TCRB CDR3s that were moderately but significantly shorter.

Source material: naive CD4+ T cells from blood. These receptors all come from a man aged 30 to 39 with type 1 diabetes.

The chain recombines TRBV9 with TRBJ2-3; 8 bases agree with TRBD1. V was pared by 4 bases and J by 3 bases, with 7 bases of the junction left unmatched. The CDR3 runs to 15 residues. Looked up from germline, CDR1 is SGDLS and CDR2 is YYNGEE. For the CDR3, the DNA is TGTGCCAGCAGCAAGACAGGGGACGTTACAGATACGCAGTATTTT. This encodes CASSKTGDVTDTQYF.

The chain recombines TRBV7-7 with TRBJ2-5; D is possibly TRBD1 or TRBD2 (6 bases each). Trimming cost V 0 bases and J 4 bases, with 9 bases left between them. The V gene's germline CDR1 is SSHAT and CDR2 FNYEAQ (reference sequence). The length of the CDR3 is 14 residues. CDR3 in DNA: TGTGCCAGCAGCTTAGCTGAGGGGGGAGAGACCCAGTACTTC. Encoded protein: CASSLAEGGETQYF.

In this sample, this clone turned up a few times. The chain has TRBV6-5 and TRBJ2-7; D not certain. Germline CDR1 reads MNHEY; CDR2 reads SVGAGI. V gave up 0 bases and J gave up 6 bases, with 12 bases separating them. The CDR3 sequence is 14 residues long. This CDR3 is CASSYSRATLEQYF. The CDR3 bases are TGTGCCAGCAGTTACTCAAGGGCGACTCTCGAGCAGTACTTC.

The chain joins TRBV12-5 to TRBJ2-1, with a possible D match to TRBD1 (5 bases). CDR1 LGHNT and CDR2 FRNRAP come from the germline V gene. There are 14 residues in the CDR3. Between the trimmed V and J ends, which lost 4 bases and 8 bases, there was a span of 15 bases. This chain's CDR3 is CASGSGLIRYEQFF. The CDR3 DNA sequence: TGTGCTAGTGGTTCAGGGCTTATCCGCTATGAGCAGTTCTTC.

A few counts support this clone. J is TRBJ1-5 and V is TRBV10-3; D gene uncertain. V dropped 0 bases and J dropped 6 bases, with 18 bases sitting between them. This CDR3 spans 17 amino acids. In germline, CDR1 is ENHRY, CDR2 SYGVKD. The CDR3 sequence is CAISESRTAQKSQPQHF. The CDR3 bases are TGTGCCATCAGTGAGTCACGAACGGCACAAAAAAGTCAGCCCCAGCATTTT.

There are a few counts of this clone. This rearrangement joins TRBV7-2 to TRBJ2-2; D is perhaps TRBD1 (8 bases). V gave up 5 bases and J gave up 3 bases, with 19 bases separating them. CDR3 length equals 17 residues. Germline V CDR1 and CDR2: SGHTA, FQGNSA. CDR3 region: CASSPTTGGVHTGELFF. The CDR3 DNA reads as TGTGCCAGCAGCCCCACAACAGGGGGGGTCCACACCGGGGAGCTGTTTTTT.

The rearrangement links TRBV7-2 to TRBJ2-2, with D possibly being TRBD2 (5 bases). The ends were cut back, 5 bases at V and 2 bases at J, with 9 bases in the middle. This CDR3 has 14 residues. The germline V gene encodes CDR1 SGHTA and CDR2 FQGNSA. The CDR3 DNA is TGTGCCAGCAGCCCCGGACTTAACACCGGGGAGCTGTTTTTT. The encoded protein is CASSPGLNTGELFF.

This clone occurred a few times. The chain is built from TRBV5-1 and TRBJ2-5; 7 nucleotides line up with TRBD2. This CDR3 region has 14 residues. J lost 10 bases, V lost 0 bases, and 9 bases had no gene match. Germline-derived CDR1 and CDR2 are SGHRS and YFSETQ. The CDR3 region has the DNA TGCGCCAGCAGCTTGGAGGCTAGCGGCCGGGGCCAGTACTTC. Protein sequence: CASSLEASGRGQYF.

This chain's CDR3 is CASSFGQNEQYF. As DNA, the CDR3 is TGCGCCAGCAGCTTTGGCCAGAACGAGCAGTACTTC. V usage is TRBV5-1 and J usage is TRBJ2-7; D unresolved. Germline assignment: CDR1 SGHRS and CDR2 YFSETQ. V lost 2 bases and J lost 5, with 8 bases in between. This CDR3 region has 12 residues.

This clone was detected a few times. The chain joins TRBV27 to TRBJ1-4; 7 bases are shared with TRBD1. The V gene's germline CDR1 is MNHEY and CDR2 SMNVEV (reference sequence). With 2 bases clipped from V and 4 bases from J, the junction kept 4 bases outside the gene matches. The length of the CDR3 is 15 residues. CDR3 DNA sequence: TGTGCCAGCAGTTTAGTCCAGGGGGTTAATGAAAAACTGTTTTTT. Protein sequence: CASSLVQGVNEKLFF.

This clone has more than one count but fewer than ten. The chain is built from TRBV28 and TRBJ2-7; D is perhaps TRBD1 or TRBD2 (5 bases each). Germline V gene lookup returns CDR1 MDHEN and CDR2 SYDVKM. V was pared by 6 bases and J by 4 bases, with 16 bases between. This CDR3 has 14 amino acids. CDR3 loop: CASRGPGTRYEQYF. DNA for the CDR3: TGTGCCAGCAGGGGGCCCGGGACCCGGTACGAGCAGTACTTC.

V is TRBV9 and J is TRBJ2-2, with TRBD2 matching 10 bases. This CDR3 has 18 residues. The V and J ends lost 4 bases and 0 bases, in that order; junction bases with no gene match: 9. Germline V gene data show CDR1 as SGDLS and CDR2 as YYNGEE. CDR3 residues: CASSHVLAGVTNTGELFF. Here the CDR3 DNA reads TGTGCCAGCAGCCACGTTCTAGCGGGGGTTACGAACACCGGGGAGCTGTTTTTT.

Turning to this clone: One end of the junction fails to match germline, which may point to a read error. The J gene is TRBJ2-2, the V gene TRBV6-5; 7 bases fit TRBD1. Germline lookup yields CDR1 MNHEY and CDR2 SVGAGI. This CDR3 region has 14 residues. The CDR3 nucleotides read TGTGCCAGCAGCCCCGGGACAGTGCCCGGAGAGCTGTTTTTT. This translates into CASSPGTVPGELFF.

The chain couples TRBV19 to TRBJ2-7; 9 nucleotides agree with TRBD1. The V gene's germline CDR1 is LNHDA and CDR2 SQIVND (reference sequence). This CDR3 contains 16 residues. The ends lost 3 bases at V and 1 base at J; junction bases unmatched: 7. The CDR3 coding sequence is TGTGCCAGTAGTATGGGGGGACAGGGTGGGTCCTACGAGCAGTACTTC. As protein: CASSMGGQGGSYEQYF. Full variable domain (outside the CDR3, taken from reference TRBV19 and TRBJ2-7): DGGITQSPKYLFRKEGQNVTLSCEQNLNHDAMYWYRQDPGQGLRLIYYSQIVNDFQKGDIAEGYSVSREKKESFPLTVTSAQKNPTAFYLCASSMGGQGGSYEQYFGPGTRLTVT.

This chain uses TRBV5-8 with TRBJ1-1; possibly TRBD1 for D (6 bases). Germline-derived CDR1 and CDR2 are SGHTS and YDEGEE. The CDR3 is 12 residues long. Trimming cost V 4 bases and J 13 bases, with 17 bases left between them. CDR3 sequence reads: CASSLRQALGFF. In nucleotides, the CDR3 is TGTGCCAGCAGCCTGAGACAGGCGCTTGGTTTCTTT.

The rearrangement uses TRBV5-4 and TRBJ2-3; 9 nucleotides agree with TRBD2. The J segment lost 2 bases and the V segment lost 3 bases, leaving 4 bases of the junction unmatched. The germline V gene encodes CDR1 SGHNT and CDR2 YYREEE (reference sequence). The CDR3 contains 15 residues. DNA of the CDR3: TGTGCCAGCAGCTCAGCGGGGGGCCTCACAGATACGCAGTATTTT. Translating it yields CASSSAGGLTDTQYF.

This clone was picked up a small number of times. The chain couples TRBV15 to TRBJ1-2, with TRBD1 identical over 10 bases. J lost 4 bases, V lost 5 bases, and 4 bases had no gene match. Looked up from germline, CDR1 is LNHNV and CDR2 is YYDKDF (reference sequence). The CDR3 sequence is 14 residues long. The CDR3 DNA sequence: TGTGCCACCAGCCTGGGACAGGGGACCTATGGCTACACCTTC. Protein product: CATSLGQGTYGYTF.

In its sample, this clone was seen a few times. The chain combines TRBV2 with TRBJ2-1, with D possibly matching TRBD2 (5 bases). The CDR3 consists of 13 residues. The V gene lost 7 bases and the J gene lost 14 bases, with 21 bases spanning the gap. CDR1 and CDR2 from the germline V gene are SNHLY and FYNNEI. The CDR3 protein is CASKIGPSRVKFF. The DNA for the CDR3 is TGTGCCAGCAAAATTGGCCCTTCGAGGGTGAAGTTCTTC. The full variable domain, completed using reference TRBV2 and TRBJ2-1, is EPEVTQTPSHQVTQMGQEVILRCVPISNHLYFYWYRQILGQKVEFLVSFYNNEISEKSEIFDDQFSVERPDGSNFTLKIRSTKLEDSAMYFCASKIGPSRVKFFGPGTRLTVL.

The V call is TRBV19, the J call TRBJ2-1; TRBD1 is a possible D gene (6 bases). Germline CDR1 and CDR2: LNHDA and SQIVND (reference sequence). CDR3 length: 19 residues. V was pared by 3 bases and J by 5 bases, with 26 bases between. The CDR3 DNA reads as TGTGCCAGTAGTATTCTGGACGGGGTCGGGTTGGGGGCGAACAATGAGCAGTTCTTC. The encoded protein is CASSILDGVGLGANNEQFF.